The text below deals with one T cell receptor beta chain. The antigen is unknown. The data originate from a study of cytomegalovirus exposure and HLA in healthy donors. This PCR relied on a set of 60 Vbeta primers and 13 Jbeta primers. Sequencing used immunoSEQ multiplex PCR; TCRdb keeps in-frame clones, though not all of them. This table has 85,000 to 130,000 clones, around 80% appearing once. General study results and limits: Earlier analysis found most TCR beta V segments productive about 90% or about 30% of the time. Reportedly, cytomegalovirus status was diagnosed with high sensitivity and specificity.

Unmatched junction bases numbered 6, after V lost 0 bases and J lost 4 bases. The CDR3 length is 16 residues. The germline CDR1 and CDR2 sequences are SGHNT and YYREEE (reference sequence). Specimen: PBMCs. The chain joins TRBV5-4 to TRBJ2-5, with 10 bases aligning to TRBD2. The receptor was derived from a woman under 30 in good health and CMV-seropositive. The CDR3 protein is CASSLEAGGPAETQYF. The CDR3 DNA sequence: TGTGCCAGCAGCTTGGAAGCGGGAGGGCCGGCAGAGACCCAGTACTTC.